This TCR beta chain was profiled in a study of T cell clonotyping in hematopoietic cell transplantation. Study as a whole: Recipient samples before transplant were obtained post-cytoreduction.

Some clones are missing from TCRdb's copy, which holds only in-frame ones; the method was immunoSEQ multiplex PCR. The sample holds about 47,000 clones, about four fifths seen once. CDR1 and CDR2 (germline): SGHDT, YYEEEE. CDR3 size: 12 residues. Trimming stripped 4 bases from V and 7 bases from J, with 11 bases between. As for time point: recipient sample about 28 days before transplant, after cytoreduction. The chain has TRBV5-6 and TRBJ1-2, with D uncertain. This sequence originates from a man in his 60s with myelodysplastic syndrome. Some clones in this sample may be carry-over from other donors' samples. The sample was peripheral blood mononuclear cells, taken before stem cell transplant. The CDR3 protein is CASSPGRLGYTF. The CDR3 region has the DNA TGTGCCAGCAGCCCCGGGAGGCTTGGCTACACCTTC.